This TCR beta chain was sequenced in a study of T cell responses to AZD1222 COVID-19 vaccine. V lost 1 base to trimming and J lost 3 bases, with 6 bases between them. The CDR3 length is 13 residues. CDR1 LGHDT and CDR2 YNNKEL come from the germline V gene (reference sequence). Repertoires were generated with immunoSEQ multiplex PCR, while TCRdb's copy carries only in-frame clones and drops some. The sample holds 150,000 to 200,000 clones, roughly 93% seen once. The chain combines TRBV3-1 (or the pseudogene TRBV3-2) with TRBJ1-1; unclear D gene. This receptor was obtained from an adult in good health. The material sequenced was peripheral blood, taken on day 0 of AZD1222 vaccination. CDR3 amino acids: CASSQAGHTEAFF. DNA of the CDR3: TGTGCCAGCAGCCAAGCAGGCCACACTGAAGCTTTCTTT.